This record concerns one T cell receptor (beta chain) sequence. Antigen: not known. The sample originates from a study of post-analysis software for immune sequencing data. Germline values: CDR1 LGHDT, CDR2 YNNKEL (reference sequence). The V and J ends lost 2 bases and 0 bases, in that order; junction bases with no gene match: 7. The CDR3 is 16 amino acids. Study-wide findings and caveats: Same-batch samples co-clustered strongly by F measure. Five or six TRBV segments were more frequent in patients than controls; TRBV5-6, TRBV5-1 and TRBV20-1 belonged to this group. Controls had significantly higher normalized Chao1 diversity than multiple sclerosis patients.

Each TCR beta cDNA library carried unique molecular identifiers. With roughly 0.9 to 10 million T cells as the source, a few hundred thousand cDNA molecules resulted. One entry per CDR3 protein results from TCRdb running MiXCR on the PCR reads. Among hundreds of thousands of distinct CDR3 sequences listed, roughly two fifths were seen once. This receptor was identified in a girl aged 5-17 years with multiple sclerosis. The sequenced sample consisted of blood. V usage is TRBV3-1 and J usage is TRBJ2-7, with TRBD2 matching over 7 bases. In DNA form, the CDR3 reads TGTGCCAGCAGCCAACCGGGGCGGGGGAGCTCCTACGAGCAGTACTTC. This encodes CASSQPGRGSSYEQYF.